One TCR beta chain is described in this entry. Antigen: not known. TCRdb reprocessed the 5' RACE reads via MiXCR and lists one record per CDR3 protein. Seen here are fewer than 650,000 distinct CDR3 sequences, approximately 9.6% observed once, and the top ten hold roughly 3%. There are 16 residues in the CDR3. V was pared by 5 bases and J by 4 bases, with 7 bases of the junction left unmatched. Germline values: CDR1 SEHNR, CDR2 FQNEAQ (reference sequence). The data belong to a study of identical twins. Study conclusions and caveats: The analysis was cross-sectional rather than longitudinal within donors. Within twin pairs, the out-of-frame alpha sequences they shared showed excess low generation probability.

The sample was also linked to a second study, of yellow fever vaccine responses in identical twins. That report notes: Twins reportedly showed a vaccine T cell response that seemed partly convergent and partly personalized.

Sequencing was carried out using PBMCs. The gene calls are TRBV7-9 and TRBJ2-1; 11 bases line up with TRBD1. This sequence originates from a young woman in good health. The CDR3: CASSTKGQGVYNEQFF. DNA for the CDR3: TGTGCCAGCAGCACCAAGGGACAGGGGGTTTACAATGAGCAGTTCTTC.